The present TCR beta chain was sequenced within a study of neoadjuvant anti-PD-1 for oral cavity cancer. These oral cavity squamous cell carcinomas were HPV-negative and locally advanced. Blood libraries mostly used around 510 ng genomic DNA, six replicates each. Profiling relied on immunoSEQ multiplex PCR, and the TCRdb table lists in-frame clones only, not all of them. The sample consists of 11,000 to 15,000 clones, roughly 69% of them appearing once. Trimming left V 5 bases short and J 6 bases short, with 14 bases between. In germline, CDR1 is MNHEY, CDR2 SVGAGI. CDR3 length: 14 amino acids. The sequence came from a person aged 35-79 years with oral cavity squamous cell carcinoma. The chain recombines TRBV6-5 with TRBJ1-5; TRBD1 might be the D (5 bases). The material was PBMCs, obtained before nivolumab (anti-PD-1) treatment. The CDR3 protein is CASSEEGPPQPQHF. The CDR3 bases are TGTGCCAGCAGTGAAGAGGGGCCCCCTCAGCCCCAGCATTTT.